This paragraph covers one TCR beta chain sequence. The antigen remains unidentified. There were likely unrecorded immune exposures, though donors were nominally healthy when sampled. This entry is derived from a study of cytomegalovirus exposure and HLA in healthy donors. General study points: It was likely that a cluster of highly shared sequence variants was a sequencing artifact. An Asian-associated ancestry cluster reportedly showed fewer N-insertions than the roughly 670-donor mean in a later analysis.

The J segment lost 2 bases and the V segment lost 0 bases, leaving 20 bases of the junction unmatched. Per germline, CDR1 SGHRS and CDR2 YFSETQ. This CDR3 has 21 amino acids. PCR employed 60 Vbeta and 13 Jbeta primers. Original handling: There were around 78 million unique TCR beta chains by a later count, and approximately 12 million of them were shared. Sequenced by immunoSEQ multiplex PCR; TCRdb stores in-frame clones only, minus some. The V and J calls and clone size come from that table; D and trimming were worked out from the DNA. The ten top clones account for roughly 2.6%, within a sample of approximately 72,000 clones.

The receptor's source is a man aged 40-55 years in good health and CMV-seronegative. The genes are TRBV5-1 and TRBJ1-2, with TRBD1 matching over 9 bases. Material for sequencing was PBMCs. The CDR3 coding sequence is TGCGCCAGCAGCTTGGATAAAAGCCTTCAATACAACAGGGGGCTCAACTATGGCTACACCTTC. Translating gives CASSLDKSLQYNRGLNYGYTF.